This T cell receptor beta chain originates from a study of blood T cell repertoires in COVID-19. The overall study: Sample material is recorded as cDNA or gDNA derived from T cells, B-cell-depleted T cells, or PBMCs.

Measured with immunoSEQ multiplex PCR; TCRdb has only the in-frame clones, and not every one. The profile shows approximately 160,000 clones, 70% to 80% of them singletons. This CDR3 contains 16 residues. Germline loops: CDR1 SNHLY, CDR2 FYNNEI. V was pared by 2 bases and J by 1 base, with 7 bases of the junction left unmatched. The genes are TRBV2 and TRBJ1-1, with TRBD1 matching 7 bases. The sequenced sample was peripheral blood. The receptor's source is a man between 60 and 75 years old with acute or convalescent COVID-19. DNA for the CDR3: TGTGCCAGCAGTGAATCTTGGGACAGAAGGAACACTGAAGCTTTCTTT. It is translated as CASSESWDRRNTEAFF.